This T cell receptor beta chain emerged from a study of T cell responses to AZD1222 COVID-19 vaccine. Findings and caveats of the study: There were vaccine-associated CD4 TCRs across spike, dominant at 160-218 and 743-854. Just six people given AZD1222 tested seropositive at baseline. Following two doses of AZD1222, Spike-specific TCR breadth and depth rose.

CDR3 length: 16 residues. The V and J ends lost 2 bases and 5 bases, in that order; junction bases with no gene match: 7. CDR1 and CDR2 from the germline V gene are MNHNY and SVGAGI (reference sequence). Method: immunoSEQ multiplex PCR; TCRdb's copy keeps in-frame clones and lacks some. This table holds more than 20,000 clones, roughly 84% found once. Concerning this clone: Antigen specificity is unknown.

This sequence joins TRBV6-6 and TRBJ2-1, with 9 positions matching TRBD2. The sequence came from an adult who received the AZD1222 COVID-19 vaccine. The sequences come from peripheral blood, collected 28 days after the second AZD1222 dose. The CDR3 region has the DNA TGTGCCAGCAGTTACCCTGGGCGGGAGGGCGACAATGAGCAGTTCTTC. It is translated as CASSYPGREGDNEQFF.